This T cell receptor beta chain was found in a study of graft-versus-host responses after intestinal transplantation. About the study: All recipients got anti-thymocyte globulin induction, then tacrolimus and steroids for about 3 years.

General study results and limits: Within the allografts of patients who had graft-donor T cell macrochimerism, graft-versus-host to host-versus-graft clonal ratios were high.

For this clone: Its antigen is as yet unknown.

TCRdb's table, derived via immunoSEQ multiplex PCR, lists solely in-frame clones and lacks some. This sample has 65,000 to 85,000 clones, with around 90% found just once. V gave up 0 bases and J gave up 0 bases, with 10 bases separating them. Germline lookup yields CDR1 SGDLS and CDR2 YYNGEE. There are 17 residues in the CDR3. The sequence came from a human patient who received an intestinal transplant, so some T cells may come from the graft donor. J is TRBJ2-6 and V is TRBV9; the D is unclear. The specimen comprised bone marrow, sampled approximately 740 days after intestinal transplantation. This CDR3 is CASSVGSYGSGANVLTF. CDR3 bases: TGTGCCAGCAGCGTAGGGAGTTATGGCTCTGGGGCCAACGTCCTGACTTTC.